Following are 26 T cell receptor beta chains from one sample sequenced in a study of cytomegalovirus exposure and HLA in healthy donors. The study ran its PCR with 60 Vbeta and 13 Jbeta primers. Profiled with immunoSEQ multiplex PCR; TCRdb holds only in-frame clones, not every one. The sample shows around 150,000 clones, 79% of them seen only once. Sequenced: PBMCs. The receptors come from a man aged 40-55 years in good health and CMV-seropositive.

The chain has TRBV30 and TRBJ1-1; a possible D gene is TRBD1 (5 bases). This CDR3 contains 16 residues. Germline V lookup: CDR1 GTSNPN, CDR2 SVGIG (reference sequence). Trimming removed 0 bases from V and 4 bases from J, with 18 bases in between. This CDR3 reads CAWSVTSGAVSTEAFF. DNA of the CDR3: TGTGCCTGGAGTGTTACCAGCGGGGCGGTGAGCACTGAAGCTTTCTTT.

This clone was seen a single time. The chain uses TRBV19 and TRBJ2-1, with 10 nucleotides matching TRBD1. In germline, CDR1 is LNHDA, CDR2 SQIVND (reference sequence). CDR3 size: 16 residues. V dropped 5 bases and J dropped 6; count of bases not matched to a gene: 10. CDR3 in amino acids: CASSAVTGTGANEQFF. The CDR3 region has the DNA TGTGCCAGTAGTGCCGTCACCGGGACAGGGGCCAATGAGCAGTTCTTC.

A single count supports this clone. This chain uses TRBV2 with TRBJ1-1; D is perhaps TRBD1 (6 bases). CDR3 size: 15 residues. The V end lost 3 bases, the J end lost 2 bases, and 13 bases lay between the germline ends. Germline V gene data show CDR1 as SNHLY and CDR2 as FYNNEI. The CDR3 coding sequence is TGTGCCAGCAGTGACCGCCGACAGGTTAACACTGAAGCTTTCTTT. It is translated as CASSDRRQVNTEAFF.

V usage is TRBV12-5 and J usage is TRBJ1-1; the match to TRBD1 covers 10 bases. The CDR3 loop spans 16 amino acids. After removal of 2 bases from V and 5 bases from J, the junction contained 8 bases not matched to a gene. The germline gives CDR1 LGHNT, CDR2 FRNRAP. CDR3 in DNA: TGTGCTAGTGGTTTGCCAAGCCGGACAGGGGGGACTGAAGCTTTCTTT. Its translation is CASGLPSRTGGTEAFF. The variable domain in full, with the rest retrieved from reference TRBV12-5 and TRBJ1-1, is DARVTQTPRHKVTEMGQEVTMRCQPILGHNTVFWYRQTMMQGLELLAYFRNRAPLDDSGMPKDRFSAEMPDATLATLKIQPSEPRDSAVYFCASGLPSRTGGTEAFFGQGTRLTVV.

The chain joins TRBV6-1 to TRBJ1-4; a weak D match, TRBD1 (5 bases). This CDR3 is built from 15 residues. Germline V gene data show CDR1 as MNHNS and CDR2 as SASEGT. Trimming took off 3 bases at V and 4 bases at J, with 12 bases between the two ends. The CDR3, as DNA: TGTGCCAGCAGTGAGGGCGCAGGGTTTAATGAAAAACTGTTTTTT. The encoded protein is CASSEGAGFNEKLFF.

V usage is TRBV7-6 and J usage is TRBJ1-2; TRBD1 might be the D (5 bases). Between the trimmed V and J ends, which lost 5 bases and 4 bases, there was a span of 17 bases. The CDR3 has 15 residues. In germline, CDR1 is SGHVS, CDR2 FNYEAQ. This CDR3 is CASSPRPLGGYGYTF. The CDR3 DNA follows: TGTGCCAGCAGCCCTAGGCCCTTGGGGGGCTATGGCTACACCTTC.

This clone showed up just once. CDR3 residues: CAWSVGGTGRNEQFF. The CDR3 DNA reads TGTGCCTGGAGTGTAGGCGGGACAGGGAGGAATGAGCAGTTCTTC. The rearrangement joins TRBV30 to TRBJ2-1, with 9 bases fitting TRBD1. V was clipped by 0 bases and J by 7 bases; unmatched bases: 7. The germline V gene encodes CDR1 GTSNPN and CDR2 SVGIG (reference sequence). This CDR3 has 15 amino acids. Looking up the rest from reference TRBV30 and TRBJ2-1 gives the full variable domain: SQTIHQWPATLVQPVGSPLSLECTVEGTSNPNLYWYRQAAGRGLQLLFYSVGIGQISSEVPQNLSASRPQDRQFILSSKKLLLSDSGFYLCAWSVGGTGRNEQFFGPGTRLTVL.

The table lists this clone with a few counts. V is TRBV28 and J is TRBJ1-5; D is unresolved. Trimming removed 3 bases at V and 0 bases at J, with 15 bases between. The V gene's germline CDR1 is MDHEN and CDR2 SYDVKM. This CDR3 has 17 residues. The CDR3 DNA is TGTGCCAGCAGTTTTAGGAAAGGCGAGGATAGCAATCAGCCCCAGCATTTT. Translating gives CASSFRKGEDSNQPQHF.

The gene calls are TRBV11-2 and TRBJ2-7; 8 bases are a match to TRBD2. The germline V gene encodes CDR1 SGHAT and CDR2 FQNNGV. The ends lost 3 bases at V and 4 bases at J; junction bases unmatched: 8. The CDR3 has 15 amino acids. The CDR3 loop is CASSLDSGTRYEQYF. CDR3 DNA sequence: TGTGCCAGCAGCTTGGATAGCGGGACCCGGTACGAGCAGTACTTC.

The chain carries TRBV7-3 and TRBJ2-2, with 11 bases identical to TRBD2. The length of the CDR3 is 16 residues. CDR1 and CDR2 (germline): SGHTA, FQGTGA. Losses at the gene ends were 3 bases for V and 2 bases for J; bases not matched to a gene: 2. The CDR3 spells CASSFGLAGNTGELFF. In DNA, the CDR3 is TGTGCCAGCAGCTTCGGACTAGCGGGTAACACCGGGGAGCTGTTTTTT. Full variable domain (outside the CDR3, taken from reference TRBV7-3 and TRBJ2-2): GAGVSQTPSNKVTEKGKYVELRCDPISGHTALYWYRQSLGQGPEFLIYFQGTGAADDSGLPNDRFFAVRPEGSVSTLKIQRTERGDSAVYLCASSFGLAGNTGELFFGEGSRLTVL.

The chain uses TRBV4-2 and TRBJ1-6; no firm D call. Trimming shortened V by 0 bases and J by 12 bases, and 18 bases separated the two germline ends. The CDR3 covers 16 residues. Germline CDR1 and CDR2: LGHNA and YNFKEQ. The CDR3 loop reads CASSQDRNAEAGPLHF. In DNA, the CDR3 is TGTGCCAGCAGCCAAGATCGGAACGCTGAGGCCGGACCCCTCCACTTT.

This clone was observed a handful of times. The CDR3 bases are TGCAGCGTTGTGGTAGCGGGACGGACAGATACGCAGTATTTT. Translated: CSVVVAGRTDTQYF. The chain joins TRBV29-1 to TRBJ2-3, with TRBD2 matching over 8 bases. The CDR3 has 14 residues. CDR1 and CDR2 from the germline V gene are SQVTM and ANQGSEA. V was pared by 4 bases and J by 3 bases, with 6 bases of the junction left unmatched.

V gene TRBV10-3 combines with J gene TRBJ1-2; D might be TRBD1 (5 bases). Trimming left V 3 bases short and J 0 bases short, with 11 bases between. The CDR3 covers 15 residues. Germline assignment: CDR1 ENHRY and CDR2 SYGVKD. CDR3 loop: CAISEGARANYGYTF. As DNA, the CDR3 is TGTGCCATCAGTGAAGGGGCACGGGCTAACTATGGCTACACCTTC.

The V and J genes are TRBV30 and TRBJ1-2; 8 nucleotides align to TRBD1. This CDR3 spans 14 amino acids. Losses at the gene ends were 5 bases for V and 8 bases for J; bases not matched to a gene: 13. The germline gives CDR1 GTSNPN, CDR2 SVGIG (reference sequence). CDR3 DNA sequence: TGTGCCTGGGGTAGACTGGGACAGGTGAACGGCTACACCTTC. This sequence encodes CAWGRLGQVNGYTF. Drawing the rest from reference TRBV30 and TRBJ1-2, the complete variable domain is SQTIHQWPATLVQPVGSPLSLECTVEGTSNPNLYWYRQAAGRGLQLLFYSVGIGQISSEVPQNLSASRPQDRQFILSSKKLLLSDSGFYLCAWGRLGQVNGYTFGSGTRLTVV.

This chain joins TRBV18 and TRBJ2-7; 10 bases are shared with TRBD2. The ends lost 6 bases at V and 0 bases at J; junction bases unmatched: 5. CDR1 and CDR2 from the germline V gene are KGHSH and LQKENI. The CDR3 has 15 amino acids. CDR3 sequence: CASSLAGDSSYEQYF. The CDR3 nucleotides are TGTGCCAGCTCTCTAGCGGGAGACAGCTCCTACGAGCAGTACTTC. Full variable domain (outside the CDR3, taken from reference TRBV18 and TRBJ2-7): NAGVMQNPRHLVRRRGQEARLRCSPMKGHSHVYWYRQLPEEGLKFMVYLQKENIIDESGMPKERFSAEFPKEGPSILRIQQVVRGDSAAYFCASSLAGDSSYEQYFGPGTRLTVT.

The chain combines TRBV18 with TRBJ2-7, with 8 bases aligning to TRBD1. Germline-derived CDR1 and CDR2 are KGHSH and LQKENI. V shed 8 bases and J 5 bases; nucleotides not matched to a gene: 8. The CDR3 is 13 amino acids. The CDR3 loop reads CASTQTGEDEQYF. The CDR3 DNA reads as TGTGCCAGCACCCAGACAGGGGAGGACGAGCAGTACTTC.

V gene TRBV5-4 combines with J gene TRBJ1-3; TRBD1 matches at 9 bases. The CDR3 spans 19 residues. V dropped 3 bases and J dropped 0; count of bases not matched to a gene: 13. Germline CDR1 SGHNT, CDR2 YYREEE (reference sequence). The CDR3 is CASSSPQGQGHFSGNTIYF. CDR3 nucleotides: TGTGCCAGCAGCTCGCCGCAGGGACAGGGACACTTCTCTGGAAACACCATATATTTT.

This chain connects TRBV7-2 to TRBJ2-1; weak D call: TRBD2 (5 bases). The length of the CDR3 is 15 residues. In germline, CDR1 is SGHTA, CDR2 FQGNSA. The ends were cut back, 1 base at V and 5 bases at J, with 12 bases in the middle. Here the CDR3 reads CASSLVRTSNNEQFF. The CDR3 region has the DNA TGTGCCAGCAGCTTAGTCCGGACTTCTAACAATGAGCAGTTCTTC. Supplemented by reference TRBV7-2 and TRBJ2-1, the full variable domain reads GAGVSQSPSNKVTEKGKDVELRCDPISGHTALYWYRQSLGQGLEFLIYFQGNSAPDKSGLPSDRFSAERTGGSVSTLTIQRTQQEDSAVYLCASSLVRTSNNEQFFGPGTRLTVL.

This chain connects TRBV28 to TRBJ1-5, with D uncertain. The length of the CDR3 is 13 residues. Germline V gives CDR1 MDHEN, CDR2 SYDVKM. V was trimmed by 7 bases and J by 5 bases, leaving 12 bases between them. The CDR3 loop reads CASTNRPDQPQHF. The CDR3 bases are TGTGCCAGCACCAATCGTCCAGATCAGCCCCAGCATTTT.

This clone was seen once. The rearrangement uses TRBV5-1 and TRBJ2-3; D is undetermined. The CDR3 has 12 amino acids. V was pared by 3 bases and J by 2 bases, with 4 bases between. CDR1 is SGHRS, CDR2 YFSETQ, per germline. The CDR3 loop reads CASSSFTDTQYF. CDR3 nucleotide sequence: TGCGCCAGCAGCTCCTTCACAGATACGCAGTATTTT.

This clone came up once. This chain joins TRBV6-5 and TRBJ2-2; D might be TRBD1 (5 bases). The germline V gene encodes CDR1 MNHEY and CDR2 SVGAGI. Between the trimmed V and J ends, which lost 7 bases and 6 bases, there was a span of 12 bases. The CDR3 covers 13 residues. The CDR3 loop is CASNWPGSGELFF. The CDR3 nucleotides read TGTGCCAGCAATTGGCCAGGGTCCGGGGAGCTGTTTTTT.

The chain links TRBV30 to TRBJ2-1; TRBD2 agrees at 9 bases. J was trimmed by 5 bases and V by 4 bases; bases with no gene match: 6. There are 14 residues in the CDR3. Germline values: CDR1 GTSNPN, CDR2 SVGIG (reference sequence). CDR3 region: CAWTTAGGHNEQFF. DNA for the CDR3: TGTGCCTGGACTACAGCGGGAGGCCACAATGAGCAGTTCTTC.

The J gene is TRBJ2-5, the V gene TRBV29-1; the D is unclear. With the DNA end fitting TRBJ2-7 better, the J assignment may be wrong. Germline V gene sequence: CDR1 SQVTM, CDR2 ANQGSEA. The CDR3 is 13 amino acids. This chain's CDR3 is CSVPDPLGHEQYF. In DNA form, the CDR3 reads TGCAGCGTTCCCGACCCGCTAGGACACGAGCAGTACTTC.

The chain is built from TRBV5-6 and TRBJ2-7, with 11 bases fitting TRBD2. Per the germline V gene, CDR1 is SGHDT and CDR2 is YYEEEE. CDR3 length equals 15 residues. Germline trimming cut 5 bases from V and 1 base from J; bases unmatched to any gene: 5. CDR3 residues: CASRWGTSGSYEQYF. CDR3 bases: TGTGCCAGCAGGTGGGGGACTAGCGGTTCCTACGAGCAGTACTTC.

The gene calls are TRBV11-2 and TRBJ2-1; TRBD2 agrees at 10 bases. V trimming: 11 bases; J trimming: 7 bases; junction bases outside the gene matches: 14. There are 15 residues in the CDR3. Looked up from germline, CDR1 is SGHAT and CDR2 is FQNNGV. The CDR3 loop is CASWGLASGGNEQFF. CDR3 nucleotide sequence: TGTGCCTCCTGGGGTCTGGCTAGCGGGGGTAATGAGCAGTTCTTC.

This rearrangement joins TRBV11-2 to TRBJ2-7, with unresolved D. Germline CDR1 SGHAT, CDR2 FQNNGV. The CDR3 is 14 residues long. The V gene lost 5 bases and the J gene lost 2 bases, with 13 bases spanning the gap. In DNA, the CDR3 is TGTGCCAGCAGCCAGGCCGGCGAGCCCTACGAGCAGTACTTC. It is translated as CASSQAGEPYEQYF.